These 26 T cell receptor beta chains were sequenced from one sample in a study of neurological immune-mediated disorders. TCRdb re-called the 5' RACE reads with MiXCR, one entry per CDR3 protein. The sample shows tens of thousands of distinct CDR3 sequences, 13% of them seen only once. Sample time point: longitudinal time-point 3. The sequenced material came from PBMCs. Source of these receptors: a man under 40 in good health.

The chain recombines TRBV29-1 with TRBJ2-7; 7 nucleotides align to TRBD1. The CDR3 contains 14 residues. The germline V gene has CDR1 SQVTM and CDR2 ANQGSEA. With V trimmed by 6 bases and J by 5 bases, 13 bases remained unmatched. The CDR3 nucleotides are TGCAGCGTCCACCGGGACAGTATTGTCAACGAGCAGTACTTC. Residues: CSVHRDSIVNEQYF.

This clonotype was counted many times. The chain is built from TRBV28 and TRBJ2-1, with 8 bases aligning to TRBD1. V lost 7 bases to trimming and J lost 7 bases; unmatched junction nucleotides: 12. The CDR3 spans 15 residues. Germline CDR1 is MDHEN and CDR2 is SYDVKM. For the CDR3, the DNA is TGTGCCAGCAACTCACCGGGACAGGTGCTGAATGAGCAGTTCTTC. It specifies CASNSPGQVLNEQFF.

This clonotype was detected ten times or more. The chain has TRBV7-2 and TRBJ1-2, with 8 bases that match TRBD1. Germline CDR1 and CDR2: SGHTA and FQGNSA. Trimming took 5 bases from V and 6 from J; bases not matched to a gene: 2. CDR3 length: 12 residues. Here the CDR3 reads CASSTQGDGYTF. Written as DNA, the CDR3 is TGTGCCAGCAGCACACAGGGGGATGGCTACACCTTC. The full variable domain, its missing parts supplied by reference TRBV7-2 and TRBJ1-2, is GAGVSQSPSNKVTEKGKDVELRCDPISGHTALYWYRQSLGQGLEFLIYFQGNSAPDKSGLPSDRFSAERTGGSVSTLTIQRTQQEDSAVYLCASSTQGDGYTFGSGTRLTVV.

This clonotype was observed many times. This chain uses TRBV6-2 or TRBV6-3 with TRBJ2-7; 11 positions match TRBD2. In germline, CDR1 is MNHEY, CDR2 SVGEGT. J lost 1 base, V lost 7 bases, and 12 bases had no gene match. The CDR3 runs to 17 residues. CDR3 coding DNA: TGTGCCAGCATCAGGGAGTCGGGACTAGCGGCGTCCTACGAGCAGTACTTC. This gives the protein CASIRESGLAASYEQYF.

This clonotype was seen at least ten times. The chain is built from TRBV7-8 and TRBJ2-3; D tentatively fits TRBD1 or TRBD2 (5 bases each). This CDR3 region has 16 residues. The V gene's germline CDR1 is SGHVS and CDR2 FQNEAQ. With 0 bases removed from V and 6 bases from J, the gap between germline ends came to 16 bases. In DNA form, the CDR3 reads TGTGCCAGCAGCTTAGCTGGGGGATTGGCGTCGGATACGCAGTATTTT. Protein sequence: CASSLAGGLASDTQYF.

With respect to this clonotype: At one end, the junction sequence differs from germline, possibly due to a read error. This chain links TRBV20-1 with TRBJ2-5; D unclear. The CDR3 runs 12 residues. From germline, CDR1 is DFQATT and CDR2 SNEGSKA (reference sequence). The CDR3 DNA sequence: TGCAGTGCTAGGCTAACGGAAGAGACCCACTACTTC. Protein: CSARLTEETHYF.

The V and J genes are TRBV3-1 and TRBJ1-1; TRBD1 aligns across 11 bases. The CDR3 length is 15 residues. Germline V gives CDR1 LGHDT, CDR2 YNNKEL (reference sequence). The V and J ends lost 1 base and 5 bases, in that order; junction bases with no gene match: 3. The CDR3 nucleotides read TGTGCCAGCAGCCAAGGTGGACAGGGGGCTACTGAAGCTTTCTTT. It is translated as CASSQGGQGATEAFF.

This clonotype was recorded many times. The chain couples TRBV20-1 to TRBJ1-2; TRBD1 is a possible D gene (5 bases). Germline V gives CDR1 DFQATT, CDR2 SNEGSKA (reference sequence). With 3 bases removed from V and 4 bases from J, the gap between germline ends came to 12 bases. The CDR3 spans 13 residues. CDR3 sequence: CSASRPDSYGYTF. In DNA, the CDR3 is TGCAGTGCTAGTAGGCCCGACAGCTATGGCTACACCTTC.

There are many counts of this clonotype. The chain has TRBV20-1 and TRBJ2-5; TRBD2 is a possible D gene (5 bases). This CDR3 is 14 amino acids long. Germline-derived CDR1 and CDR2 are DFQATT and SNEGSKA (reference sequence). Trimming cost V 3 bases and J 5 bases, with 16 bases left between them. The DNA for the CDR3 is TGCAGTGCTAGGACCAGCGGAGACCTGGAGACCCAGTACTTC. Translating it yields CSARTSGDLETQYF.

This clonotype was detected many times. The V gene is TRBV6-2 or TRBV6-3, the J gene TRBJ1-5, with 7 bases that match TRBD1. After removal of 5 bases from V and 0 bases from J, the junction contained 4 bases not matched to a gene. Germline V CDR1 and CDR2: MNHEY, SVGEGT. The CDR3 sequence is 15 residues long. CDR3 amino acids: CASSRGQVSNQPQHF. The CDR3 nucleotides read TGTGCCAGCAGTCGAGGACAGGTTAGCAATCAGCCCCAGCATTTT.

In its sample, this clonotype was seen many times. The chain links TRBV29-1 to TRBJ2-7; 8 bases fit TRBD2. The V segment lost 1 base and the J segment 5 bases; nucleotides outside the gene matches: 10. The germline V gene encodes CDR1 SQVTM and CDR2 ANQGSEA. The CDR3 length is 15 residues. CDR3 sequence (DNA): TGCAGCGTTGAAGGTAATGCTAGCGGGCGCGACGAGCAGTACTTC. It translates to CSVEGNASGRDEQYF.

On this clonotype: With a much larger clone just one base away, this may be a read error. The gene calls are TRBV7-2 and TRBJ1-6, with D maybe TRBD1 (5 bases). The CDR3 extends over 15 amino acids. Trimming took 10 bases from V and 7 from J, leaving 20 bases between them. The germline V gene has CDR1 SGHTA and CDR2 FQGNSA. This CDR3 reads CANRLSSGSNSPLHF. CDR3 DNA sequence: TGTGCCAACAGGCTGTCCTCCGGGAGCAATTCACCCCTCCACTTT.

This clonotype was seen at least ten times. The rearrangement joins TRBV5-1 to TRBJ2-1; 8 bases align to TRBD1. This CDR3 contains 16 residues. From germline, CDR1 is SGHRS and CDR2 YFSETQ. Losses at the gene ends were 4 bases for V and 3 bases for J; bases not matched to a gene: 9. The CDR3 DNA reads TGCGCCAGCAGCCTCACGGCCGGGACAGGCTACAATGAGCAGTTCTTC. This sequence encodes CASSLTAGTGYNEQFF.

Many counts were recorded for this clonotype. The chain links TRBV20-1 to TRBJ1-4; TRBD1 agrees at 9 bases. Germline CDR1 reads DFQATT; CDR2 reads SNEGSKA (reference sequence). This CDR3 contains 15 residues. V lost 8 bases to trimming and J lost 4 bases; unmatched junction nucleotides: 11. DNA for the CDR3: TGCAGTACCGGGACAGGGACTAATAGTAATGAAAAACTGTTTTTT. Its translation is CSTGTGTNSNEKLFF.

This sequence joins TRBV10-1 and TRBJ2-7; 10 nucleotides match TRBD2. V was clipped by 1 base and J by 2 bases; unmatched bases: 5. The CDR3 length is 16 residues. Per germline, CDR1 WNHNN and CDR2 SYGVQD (reference sequence). The CDR3 DNA follows: TGCGCCAGCAGTGAGTGGCTAGCGGGAGACCCCTACGAGCAGTACTTC. Its translation: CASSEWLAGDPYEQYF.

The table lists this clonotype with many counts. CDR3 residues: CSAFFLTGDNGYTF. CDR3 DNA sequence: TGCAGTGCTTTCTTCTTGACAGGGGATAATGGCTACACCTTC. The rearrangement joins TRBV20-1 to TRBJ1-2; TRBD1 matches 8 bases. The V segment lost 5 bases and the J segment 6 bases; nucleotides outside the gene matches: 11. The CDR3 extends over 14 amino acids. Germline values: CDR1 DFQATT, CDR2 SNEGSKA (reference sequence).

This clonotype was counted many times. The gene calls are TRBV5-1 and TRBJ2-5; TRBD1 agrees at 8 bases. This CDR3 contains 17 residues. The V segment lost 4 bases and the J segment 2 bases; nucleotides outside the gene matches: 13. Germline CDR1 reads SGHRS; CDR2 reads YFSETQ. The CDR3 DNA follows: TGCGCCAGCAGCCGCCCTCGACCGGGACAGGTACAAGAGACCCAGTACTTC. Residues: CASSRPRPGQVQETQYF.

Ten or more counts support this clonotype. The chain links TRBV20-1 to TRBJ2-7, with no clear D. CDR1 and CDR2 from the germline V gene are DFQATT and SNEGSKA (reference sequence). The CDR3 spans 17 residues. The V gene lost 2 bases and the J gene lost 7 bases, with 27 bases spanning the gap. CDR3 in amino acids: CSARNSARYSITDEQYF. CDR3 in DNA: TGCAGTGCTAGAAACTCGGCTCGCTACAGTATCACCGATGAGCAGTACTTC.

Many counts were recorded for this clonotype. The chain carries TRBV5-4 and TRBJ2-3, with TRBD2 matching over 11 bases. V lost 4 bases, J lost 4 bases, and 17 bases stayed unmatched. From germline, CDR1 is SGHNT and CDR2 YYREEE (reference sequence). This CDR3 region has 19 residues. CDR3 sequence: CASSPGGRSGRALSDTQYF. In DNA form, the CDR3 reads TGTGCCAGCAGCCCGGGGGGACGTAGCGGGAGGGCCCTCTCAGATACGCAGTATTTT.

This clonotype was observed many times. This chain connects TRBV29-1 to TRBJ2-5; perhaps D is TRBD1 or TRBD2 (6 bases each). This CDR3 spans 13 amino acids. Germline assignment: CDR1 SQVTM and CDR2 ANQGSEA. V lost 7 bases, J lost 2 bases, and 14 bases lay in between. The CDR3, as DNA: TGCAGCGCAGATGGGGGGCGGCAAGAGACCCAGTACTTC. It specifies CSADGGRQETQYF.

In this sample, this clonotype turned up many times. The CDR3 nucleotides read TGTGCCAGCAGTGCCGGGGGTAGGGGGAGACAAAACCAAGAGACCCAGTACTTC. It yields the protein CASSAGGRGRQNQETQYF. This chain connects TRBV25-1 to TRBJ2-5; either TRBD1 or TRBD2 may supply D (6 bases each). Trimming took 4 bases from V and 0 from J, leaving 21 bases between them. This CDR3 has 18 amino acids. Germline CDR1 reads MGHDK; CDR2 reads SYGVNS.

This clonotype was seen repeatedly, ten times or more. The chain recombines TRBV5-6 with TRBJ2-7; D may be TRBD1 (6 bases). Between the trimmed V and J ends, which lost 2 bases and 4 bases, there was a span of 10 bases. Germline V gene lookup returns CDR1 SGHDT and CDR2 YYEEEE. The CDR3 is made up of 13 amino acids. CDR3 region: CASSFQGIYEQYF. Here the CDR3 DNA reads TGTGCCAGCAGCTTCCAGGGGATTTACGAGCAGTACTTC.

This clonotype was detected many times. The chain employs TRBV3-1 and TRBJ2-7, with D unclear. Germline loops: CDR1 LGHDT, CDR2 YNNKEL (reference sequence). Trimming cost V 1 base and J 4 bases, with 11 bases left between them. The CDR3 covers 14 residues. CDR3 in DNA: TGTGCCAGCAGCCAAGCGGTCGGAAGTTACGAGCAGTACTTC. Translation gives CASSQAVGSYEQYF.

This clonotype was recorded at least ten times. The chain combines TRBV20-1 with TRBJ2-1; tentatively, D is TRBD2 (6 bases). The CDR3 runs 13 residues. The germline V gene has CDR1 DFQATT and CDR2 SNEGSKA (reference sequence). The V gene lost 4 bases and the J gene lost 8 bases, with 15 bases spanning the gap. The CDR3 is CSAKPTSPYEQFF. The CDR3 DNA sequence: TGCAGTGCTAAACCCACTAGCCCCTATGAGCAGTTCTTC.

This clonotype was seen at least ten times. The gene calls are TRBV5-6 and TRBJ2-7, with D perhaps matching TRBD1 (6 bases). V lost 5 bases and J lost 5, with 14 bases in between. Germline V gene sequence: CDR1 SGHDT, CDR2 YYEEEE. This CDR3 region has 13 residues. CDR3 sequence (DNA): TGTGCCAGCAGGAGGGACACCGGCGACGAGCAGTACTTC. Translated, it gives CASRRDTGDEQYF.

In its sample, this clonotype was seen many times. The J gene is TRBJ2-7, the V gene TRBV29-1, with a tentative D call TRBD1 (5 bases). The CDR3 sequence is 12 residues long. V was shortened by 5 bases and J by 2 bases, with 10 bases between the two germline ends. Germline assignment: CDR1 SQVTM and CDR2 ANQGSEA. The CDR3 region has the DNA TGCAGCGTTAAGGGGCAGGCCTACGAGCAGTACTTC. As protein: CSVKGQAYEQYF.